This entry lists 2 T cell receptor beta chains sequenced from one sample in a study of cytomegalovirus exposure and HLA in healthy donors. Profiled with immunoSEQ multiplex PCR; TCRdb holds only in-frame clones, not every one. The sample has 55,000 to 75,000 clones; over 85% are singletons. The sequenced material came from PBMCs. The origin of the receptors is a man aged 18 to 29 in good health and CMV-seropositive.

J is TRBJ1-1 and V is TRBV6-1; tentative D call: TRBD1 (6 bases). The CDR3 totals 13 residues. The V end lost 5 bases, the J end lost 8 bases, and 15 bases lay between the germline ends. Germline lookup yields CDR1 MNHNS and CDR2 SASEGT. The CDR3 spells CASSKGDNLEAFF. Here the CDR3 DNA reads TGTGCCAGCAGTAAGGGGGACAATCTCGAAGCTTTCTTT.

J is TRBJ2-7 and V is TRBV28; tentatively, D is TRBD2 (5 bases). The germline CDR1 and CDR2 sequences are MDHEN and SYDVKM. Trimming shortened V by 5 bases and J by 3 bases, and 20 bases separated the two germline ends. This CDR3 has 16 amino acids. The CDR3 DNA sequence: TGTGCCAGCAGTCCCACCAGCCCCGGACTCGTCTACGAGCAGTACTTC. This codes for CASSPTSPGLVYEQYF.